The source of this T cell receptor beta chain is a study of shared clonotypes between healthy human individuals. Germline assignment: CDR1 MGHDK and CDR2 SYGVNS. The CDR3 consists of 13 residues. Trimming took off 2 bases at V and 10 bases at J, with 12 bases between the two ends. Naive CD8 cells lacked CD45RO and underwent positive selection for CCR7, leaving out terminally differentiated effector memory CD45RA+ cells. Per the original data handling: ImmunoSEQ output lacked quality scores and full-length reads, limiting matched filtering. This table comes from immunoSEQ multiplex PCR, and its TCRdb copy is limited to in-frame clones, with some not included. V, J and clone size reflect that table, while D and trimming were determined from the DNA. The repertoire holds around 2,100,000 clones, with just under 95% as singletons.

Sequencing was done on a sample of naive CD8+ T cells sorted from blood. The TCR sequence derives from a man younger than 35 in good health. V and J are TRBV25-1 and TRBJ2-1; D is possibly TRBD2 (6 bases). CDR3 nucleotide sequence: TGTGCCAGCAGTGAAATAGTTGCGGGAGAGCAGTTCTTC. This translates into CASSEIVAGEQFF.